This record looks at one T cell receptor beta chain sequence and its context. Generated by immunoSEQ multiplex PCR, the TCRdb table keeps only in-frame clones and is missing some. The data contain under 80,000 clones, roughly 80% of them singletons. This specimen belongs to a study of blood T cell repertoires in COVID-19. Study details: COVID-19 samples from acute and convalescent phases originated in the United States, Italy and Spain. In each case, the material was cDNA or gDNA derived from T cells, B-cell-depleted T cells, or PBMCs.

In germline, CDR1 is SNHLY, CDR2 FYNNEI. V lost 1 base, J lost 2 bases, and 6 bases lay in between. This CDR3 is built from 13 residues. The sequencing input was peripheral blood. This sequence joins TRBV2 and TRBJ2-7; D not certain. This receptor was obtained from a woman older than 75 with active or convalescent COVID-19. For the CDR3, the DNA is TGTGCCAGCAGTGAAGGCGGTACCTACGAGCAGTACTTC. This codes for CASSEGGTYEQYF. Based on the CDR3 plus reference TRBV2 and TRBJ2-7, the full variable domain is EPEVTQTPSHQVTQMGQEVILRCVPISNHLYFYWYRQILGQKVEFLVSFYNNEISEKSEIFDDQFSVERPDGSNFTLKIRSTKLEDSAMYFCASSEGGTYEQYFGPGTRLTVT.